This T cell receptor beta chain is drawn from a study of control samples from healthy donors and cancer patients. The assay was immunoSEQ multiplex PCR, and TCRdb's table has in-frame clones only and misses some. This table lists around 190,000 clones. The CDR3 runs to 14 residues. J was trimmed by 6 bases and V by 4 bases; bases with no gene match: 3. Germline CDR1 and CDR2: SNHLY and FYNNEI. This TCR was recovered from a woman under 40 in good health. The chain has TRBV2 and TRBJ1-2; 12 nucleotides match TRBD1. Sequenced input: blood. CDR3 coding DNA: TGTGCCAGCAGTGGGGGACAGGGGGCGCATGGCTACACCTTC. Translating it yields CASSGGQGAHGYTF.